The subject of this entry is one TCR beta chain. Its antigen remains unidentified. The data were taken from a study of blood T cells in healthy people across ages. Findings of the study overall: A greater number of naive CD4+ cells and higher diversity distinguished long-lived donors from aged donors. From one million sequenced T cells, diversity estimates were lower bounds.

Drawing of peripheral blood yielded ten milliliters from each donor. With a J-beta primer mix and a sample-barcoded 5' primer, a second PCR ran about 7 to 12 cycles. Each cDNA molecule was tagged by a template-switch adaptor that had 12 random nucleotides. Using its own MiXCR run on the 5' RACE reads, TCRdb lists one record per CDR3 protein. The sample shows about 1.1 million distinct CDR3 sequences, 30% to 40% of them seen only once. The sequenced sample consisted of blood. The sequence came from a man aged 18 to 30 in good health.

The CDR3 reads CASSWAGQPDGTEAFF. DNA for the CDR3: TGTGCCAGCAGCTGGGCGGGACAGCCCGATGGCACTGAAGCTTTCTTT. The chain couples TRBV5-5 to TRBJ1-1; 7 positions match TRBD1. J was trimmed by 4 bases and V by 3 bases; bases with no gene match: 12. The CDR3 is made up of 16 amino acids. Germline-derived CDR1 and CDR2 are SGHKS and YYEKEE (reference sequence).